The next 16 T cell receptor beta chains were all read from a single sample in a study of shared clonotypes between healthy human individuals (dated by TCRdb to 2020 to 2022). Library preparation employed the immunoSEQ multiplex PCR assay. In its TCRdb copy, this immuneACCESS table keeps in-frame sequences only and misses some clones. Where compared with another copy, unresolved V genes explain less than half of these, and the others have no known cause. A total of 2,100,000 or so clones appear in this sample, around 95% of them only once. Jointly, the top ten make up around 0.13% of the sample. Sequenced material: naive CD4+ T cells sorted from blood. Explained via the paper, the cell subset or site label denotes: CD45RA+ positively selected. The receptors were sampled from a man between 18 and 35 years old in good health.

This chain joins TRBV6-5 and TRBJ2-5, with 7 bases lining up with TRBD1. This CDR3 comprises 16 residues. Trimming at V came to 0 bases and at J to 1 base, leaving 5 bases not matched to a gene. In germline, CDR1 is MNHEY, CDR2 SVGAGI. CDR3 protein: CASSYSEGASQETQYF. The CDR3 bases are TGTGCCAGCAGTTACTCCGAGGGGGCGAGCCAAGAGACCCAGTACTTC.

The chain links TRBV30 to TRBJ2-7; 7 bases map to TRBD1. V was pared by 2 bases and J by 3 bases, with 10 bases of the junction left unmatched. Germline V gene lookup returns CDR1 GTSNPN and CDR2 SVGIG (reference sequence). The length of the CDR3 is 15 residues. The chain's CDR3 is CAWSSGTVFFYEQYF. CDR3 nucleotide sequence: TGTGCCTGGAGTTCCGGGACAGTATTTTTCTACGAGCAGTACTTC.

The count of this clone is one. Different DNA sequences within this sample yield the same CDR3. The chain carries TRBV18 and TRBJ2-7, with 7 bases that match TRBD1. V was clipped by 3 bases and J by 2 bases; unmatched bases: 4. CDR1 is KGHSH and CDR2 is LQKENI in the germline V gene. CDR3 length: 14 residues. CDR3 nucleotides: TGTGCCAGCTCACCCGGGACAGAAGCCTACGAGCAGTACTTC. Residues: CASSPGTEAYEQYF.

This chain connects TRBV7-8 to TRBJ1-4; D remains unclear. This CDR3 region has 15 residues. Per germline, CDR1 SGHVS and CDR2 FQNEAQ. V was clipped by 5 bases and J by 4 bases, with 14 bases between them. CDR3 DNA sequence: TGTGCCAGCAGCCTCGCGGCGGGGAGTAATGAAAAACTGTTTTTT. Its translation is CASSLAAGSNEKLFF.

This chain uses TRBV5-4 with TRBJ2-2, with a tentative D call TRBD1 (6 bases). This CDR3 is built from 16 residues. The ends were cut back, 4 bases at V and 8 bases at J, with 21 bases in the middle. CDR1 and CDR2 from the germline V gene are SGHNT and YYREEE (reference sequence). The CDR3 bases are TGTGCCAGCAGCCCGCAAAGCCAGGGGTCGTCAGGGGAGCTGTTTTTT. Protein product: CASSPQSQGSSGELFF.

V is TRBV19 and J is TRBJ2-2; no clear D. This CDR3 spans 15 amino acids. V was clipped by 4 bases and J by 4 bases, with 13 bases between them. The germline V gene has CDR1 LNHDA and CDR2 SQIVND (reference sequence). The CDR3 DNA is TGTGCCAGTAGTAGAGCCCGGTCTGTCACCGGGGAGCTGTTTTTT. Amino acids: CASSRARSVTGELFF.

The chain links TRBV14 to TRBJ2-5; tentative D call: TRBD1 (6 bases). Trimming pared 0 bases from V and 8 bases from J, leaving 16 bases between. Per the germline V gene, CDR1 is SGHDN and CDR2 is FVKESK. The CDR3 runs 15 residues. CDR3 sequence reads: CASSQDLGRQETQYF. The DNA for the CDR3 is TGTGCCAGCAGCCAAGATCTTGGGAGACAGGAAACCCAGTACTTC. Filled out from reference TRBV14 and TRBJ2-5, the complete variable domain reads EAGVTQFPSHSVIEKGQTVTLRCDPISGHDNLYWYRRVMGKEIKFLLHFVKESKQDESGMPNNRFLAERTGGTYSTLKVQPAELEDSGVYFCASSQDLGRQETQYFGPGTRLLVL.

The chain uses TRBV29-1 and TRBJ1-6, with a weak D call TRBD1 (6 bases). This CDR3 region has 14 residues. Germline CDR1 reads SQVTM; CDR2 reads ANQGSEA. Trimming left V 6 bases short and J 5 bases short, with 14 bases between. The CDR3 is CSVPGAGDNSPLHF. The CDR3 DNA is TGCAGCGTCCCGGGGGCCGGGGATAATTCACCCCTCCACTTT. Full variable domain (outside the CDR3, taken from reference TRBV29-1 and TRBJ1-6): SAVISQKPSRDICQRGTSLTIQCQVDSQVTMMFWYRQQPGQSLTLIATANQGSEATYESGFVIDKFPISRPNLTFSTLTVSNMSPEDSSIYLCSVPGAGDNSPLHFGNGTRLTVT.

Concerning this clone: The same CDR3 is also encoded by other DNA sequences in this sample. The chain has TRBV30 and TRBJ1-4; D is perhaps TRBD1 (5 bases). The CDR3 spans 13 residues. Germline V gene sequence: CDR1 GTSNPN, CDR2 SVGIG (reference sequence). V shed 5 bases and J shed 5 bases, with 12 bases lying between them. The CDR3 spells CAWSGTVNEKLFF. The CDR3 region has the DNA TGTGCCTGGTCCGGGACGGTGAATGAAAAACTGTTTTTT.

This sequence joins TRBV2 and TRBJ1-5; D is unclear. The CDR3 totals 15 residues. The V gene's germline CDR1 is SNHLY and CDR2 FYNNEI. Trimming removed 5 bases from V and 0 bases from J, with 11 bases in between. CDR3 amino acids: CASSKNQDSNQPQHF. The CDR3 coding sequence is TGTGCCAGCAGTAAAAACCAGGATAGCAATCAGCCCCAGCATTTT.

The V gene is TRBV7-9, the J gene TRBJ2-2, with D unclear. Germline V lookup: CDR1 SEHNR, CDR2 FQNEAQ (reference sequence). The CDR3 has 16 amino acids. Trimming stripped 1 base from V and 4 bases from J, with 13 bases between. This chain's CDR3 is CASSLGPLKGTGELFF. CDR3 nucleotide sequence: TGTGCCAGCAGCTTAGGACCCCTGAAGGGCACCGGGGAGCTGTTTTTT.

J is TRBJ1-2 and V is TRBV2; 10 bases match TRBD1. Looked up from germline, CDR1 is SNHLY and CDR2 is FYNNEI. V shed 4 bases, J shed 6 bases, and the junction held 2 bases outside the gene matches. This CDR3 has 13 amino acids. DNA of the CDR3: TGTGCCAGCAGTGCTGGGACAGGGGATGGCTACACCTTC. Amino acids: CASSAGTGDGYTF.

This rearrangement joins TRBV6-5 to TRBJ2-5; 13 bases map to TRBD2. The CDR3 spans 15 residues. With V trimmed by 0 bases and J by 9 bases, 4 bases remained unmatched. Germline V gene lookup returns CDR1 MNHEY and CDR2 SVGAGI. The CDR3, as DNA: TGTGCCAGCAGTTACTCTGGACTAGCGGGAGTTGCCCAGTACTTC. This codes for CASSYSGLAGVAQYF.

J is TRBJ2-7 and V is TRBV28, with 7 bases identical to TRBD2. Germline-derived CDR1 and CDR2 are MDHEN and SYDVKM. This CDR3 has 13 residues. J was trimmed by 0 bases and V by 10 bases; bases with no gene match: 6. CDR3 DNA: TGTGCCAACCGTCCTAGCGGCTCCTACGAGCAGTACTTC. This encodes CANRPSGSYEQYF.

The chain combines TRBV15 with TRBJ2-3; TRBD2 is a possible D gene (5 bases). V was cut by 4 bases and J by 0 bases, with 8 bases left in between. The length of the CDR3 is 14 residues. Germline V lookup: CDR1 LNHNV, CDR2 YYDKDF (reference sequence). CDR3 sequence reads: CATSTWTSTDTQYF. The CDR3 coding sequence is TGTGCCACCAGCACTTGGACTAGCACAGATACGCAGTATTTT.

V usage is TRBV28 and J usage is TRBJ2-5, with TRBD2 identical over 7 bases. V dropped 5 bases and J dropped 3; count of bases not matched to a gene: 9. Germline CDR1 reads MDHEN; CDR2 reads SYDVKM. The CDR3 spans 15 residues. CDR3 sequence reads: CASSPWEGKEETQYF. CDR3 bases: TGTGCCAGCAGTCCCTGGGAGGGGAAGGAAGAGACCCAGTACTTC.